The source of this T cell receptor beta chain is a study of patients and donors after allogeneic stem cell transplantation. Trimming removed 2 bases at V and 3 bases at J, with 17 bases between. Germline CDR1 MNHEY, CDR2 SVGEGT. The CDR3 length is 17 residues. TCRdb reprocessed the RT-PCR reads via MiXCR and lists one record per CDR3 protein. The sample consists of 100,000 to 120,000 distinct CDR3 sequences, roughly 35% of them appearing once. Input material: blood, either unsorted or a sorted T cell fraction (not recorded which). The chain has TRBV6-2 or TRBV6-3 and TRBJ2-1; D not certain. This TCR derives from a human donor who was either an allogeneic HSCT recipient or a stem cell or donor lymphocyte infusion donor (not recorded which). It is not recorded whose cells these are; they may come from a transplant donor. The CDR3 reads CASSYGVSLTHYNEQFF. The DNA of the CDR3 is TGTGCCAGCAGTTACGGGGTCAGTCTAACTCACTACAATGAGCAGTTCTTC.